The text below deals with one T cell receptor (beta chain). Antigen unknown. A much larger clone sits a single nucleotide away, making a read error possible. CDR1 SGHTA and CDR2 FQGNSA come from the germline V gene. CDR3 size: 16 residues. Trimming removed 1 base from V and 12 bases from J; junction bases left unmatched: 15. TCRdb reprocessed the multiplex PCR reads via MiXCR and lists one record per CDR3 protein. Of 120,000 to 150,000 distinct CDR3 sequences in the sample, about 33% were seen once. The data belong to a study of breast tumors, draining lymph nodes, adjacent tissues. Study-wide points: Tumor TCR diversity was below lymph nodes but above nontumor tissue. The data were judged consistent with most tumor T cells coming from lymph node and expanding in tumor. Data only fit, rather than demonstrated, lymph node origin of most tumor T cells.

Breast cancer patients provided tissue from their axillary draining lymph nodes. The sequence came from a female donor with breast cancer. Some clones in this sample may be carry-over from other donors' samples. The sequencing input was axillary lymph node tissue. The chain links TRBV7-2 to TRBJ2-1; 7 bases are shared with TRBD2. The CDR3 loop reads CASSLELGSGGFGQFF. CDR3 sequence (DNA): TGTGCCAGCAGCTTAGAGTTAGGTTCCGGGGGGTTTGGGCAGTTCTTC.